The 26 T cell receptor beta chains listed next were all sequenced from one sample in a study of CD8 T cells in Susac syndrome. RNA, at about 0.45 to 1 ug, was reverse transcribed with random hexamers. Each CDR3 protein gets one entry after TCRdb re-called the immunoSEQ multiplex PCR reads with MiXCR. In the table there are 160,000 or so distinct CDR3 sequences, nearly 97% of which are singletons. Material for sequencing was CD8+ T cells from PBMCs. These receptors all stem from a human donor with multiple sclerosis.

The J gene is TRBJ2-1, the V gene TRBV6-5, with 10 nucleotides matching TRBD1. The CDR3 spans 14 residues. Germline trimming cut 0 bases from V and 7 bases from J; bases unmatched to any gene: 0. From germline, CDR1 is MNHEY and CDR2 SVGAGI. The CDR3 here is CASSYSGQGNEQFF. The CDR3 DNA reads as TGTGCCAGCAGTTACTCGGGACAGGGGAATGAGCAGTTCTTC.

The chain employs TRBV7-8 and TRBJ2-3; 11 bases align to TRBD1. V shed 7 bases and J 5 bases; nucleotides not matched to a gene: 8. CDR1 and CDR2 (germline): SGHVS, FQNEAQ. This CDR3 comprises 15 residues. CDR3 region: CASNYGTGGEDTQYF. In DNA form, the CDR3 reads TGTGCCAGCAATTACGGGACAGGGGGAGAAGATACGCAGTATTTT.

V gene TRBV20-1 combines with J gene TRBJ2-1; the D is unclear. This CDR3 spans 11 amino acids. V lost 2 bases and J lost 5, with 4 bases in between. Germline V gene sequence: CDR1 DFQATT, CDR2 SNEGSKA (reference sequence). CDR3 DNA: TGCAGTGCTAGAAGGAACAATGAGCAGTTCTTC. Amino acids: CSARRNNEQFF.

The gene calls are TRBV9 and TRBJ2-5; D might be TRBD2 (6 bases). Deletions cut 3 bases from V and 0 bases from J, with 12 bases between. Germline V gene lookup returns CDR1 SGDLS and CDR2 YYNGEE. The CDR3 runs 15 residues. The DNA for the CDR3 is TGTGCCAGCAGCGCCGGGGGAGGCGACCAAGAGACCCAGTACTTC. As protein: CASSAGGGDQETQYF.

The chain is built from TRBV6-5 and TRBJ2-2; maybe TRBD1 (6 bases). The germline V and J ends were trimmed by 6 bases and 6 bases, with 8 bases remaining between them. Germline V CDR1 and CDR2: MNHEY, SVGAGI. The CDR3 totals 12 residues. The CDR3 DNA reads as TGTGCCAGCAGAGAGGGGGCCGGGGAGCTGTTTTTT. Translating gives CASREGAGELFF.

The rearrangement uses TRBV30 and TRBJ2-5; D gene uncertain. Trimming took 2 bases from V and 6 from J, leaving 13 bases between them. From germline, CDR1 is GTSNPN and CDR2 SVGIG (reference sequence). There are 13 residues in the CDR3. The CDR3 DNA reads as TGTGCCTGGAGTATGGGGTACAAGAAGACCCAGTACTTC. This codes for CAWSMGYKKTQYF.

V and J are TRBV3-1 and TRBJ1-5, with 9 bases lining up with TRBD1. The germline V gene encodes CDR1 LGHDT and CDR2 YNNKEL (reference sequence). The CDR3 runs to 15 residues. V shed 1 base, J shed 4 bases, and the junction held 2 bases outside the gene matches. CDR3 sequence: CASSQVDRGNQPQHF. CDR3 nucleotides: TGTGCCAGCAGCCAAGTGGACAGGGGAAATCAGCCCCAGCATTTT. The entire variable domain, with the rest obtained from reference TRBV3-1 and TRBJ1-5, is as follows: DTAVSQTPKYLVTQMGNDKSIKCEQNLGHDTMYWYKQDSKKFLKIMFSYNNKELIINETVPNRFSPKSPDKAHLNLHINSLELGDSAVYFCASSQVDRGNQPQHFGDGTRLSIL.

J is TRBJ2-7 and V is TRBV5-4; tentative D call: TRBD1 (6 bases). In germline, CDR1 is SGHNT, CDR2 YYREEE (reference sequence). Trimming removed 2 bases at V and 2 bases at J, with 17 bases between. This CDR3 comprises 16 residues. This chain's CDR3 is CASSLGGDTPTYEQYV. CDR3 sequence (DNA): TGTGCCAGCAGCTTAGGTGGGGACACCCCTACCTACGAGCAGTACGTC.

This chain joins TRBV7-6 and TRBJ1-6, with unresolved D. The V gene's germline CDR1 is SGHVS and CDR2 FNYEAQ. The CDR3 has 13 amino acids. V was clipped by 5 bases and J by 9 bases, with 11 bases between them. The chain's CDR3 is CASSPVLASPLHF. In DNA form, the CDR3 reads TGTGCCAGCAGCCCCGTTTTGGCTTCACCCCTCCACTTT. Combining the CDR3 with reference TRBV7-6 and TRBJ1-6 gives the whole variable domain GAGVSQSPRYKVTKRGQDVALRCDPISGHVSLYWYRQALGQGPEFLTYFNYEAQQDKSGLPNDRFSAERPEGSISTLTIQRTEQRDSAMYRCASSPVLASPLHFGNGTRLTVT.

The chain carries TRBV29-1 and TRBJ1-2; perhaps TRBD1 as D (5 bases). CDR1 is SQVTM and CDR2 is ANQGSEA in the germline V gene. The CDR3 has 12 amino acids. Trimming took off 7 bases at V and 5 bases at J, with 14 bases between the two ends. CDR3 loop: CSAQVPLYGYTF. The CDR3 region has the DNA TGCAGCGCACAGGTTCCCCTTTATGGCTACACCTTC.

The DNA for the CDR3 is TGCAGTGTCGCGCTGAGCACAGGGTCTCTAACAGAGACCCAGTACTTC. Amino acid sequence: CSVALSTGSLTETQYF. The chain employs TRBV20-1 and TRBJ2-5; possibly TRBD1 for D (6 bases). CDR3 length equals 16 residues. Germline V gives CDR1 DFQATT, CDR2 SNEGSKA (reference sequence). The V end lost 7 bases, the J end lost 4 bases, and 25 bases lay between the germline ends.

The CDR3 region is CATSRDVLRSTENTEAFF. The CDR3 DNA reads as TGTGCCACCAGCAGAGATGTGCTGAGATCGACAGAGAACACTGAAGCTTTCTTT. The rearrangement joins TRBV15 to TRBJ1-1; possibly TRBD1 for D (5 bases). CDR3 size: 18 residues. V shed 0 bases and J shed 1 base, with 18 bases lying between them. Per the germline V gene, CDR1 is LNHNV and CDR2 is YYDKDF (reference sequence). Looking up the rest from reference TRBV15 and TRBJ1-1 gives the full variable domain: DAMVIQNPRYQVTQFGKPVTLSCSQTLNHNVMYWYQQKSSQAPKLLFHYYDKDFNNEADTPDNFQSRRPNTSFCFLDIRSPGLGDTAMYLCATSRDVLRSTENTEAFFGQGTRLTVV.

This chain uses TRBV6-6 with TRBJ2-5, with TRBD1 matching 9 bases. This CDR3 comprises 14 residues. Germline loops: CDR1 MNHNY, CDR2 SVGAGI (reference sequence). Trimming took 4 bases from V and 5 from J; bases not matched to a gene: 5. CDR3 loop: CASSWGQGGETQYF. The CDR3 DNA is TGTGCCAGCAGTTGGGGACAGGGCGGGGAGACCCAGTACTTC.

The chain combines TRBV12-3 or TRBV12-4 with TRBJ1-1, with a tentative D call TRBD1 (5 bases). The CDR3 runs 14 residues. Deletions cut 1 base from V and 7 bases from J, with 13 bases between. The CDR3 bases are TGTGCCAGCAGTTTAGTCTCTTGGGGGGGTGAAGCTTTCTTT. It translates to CASSLVSWGGEAFF.

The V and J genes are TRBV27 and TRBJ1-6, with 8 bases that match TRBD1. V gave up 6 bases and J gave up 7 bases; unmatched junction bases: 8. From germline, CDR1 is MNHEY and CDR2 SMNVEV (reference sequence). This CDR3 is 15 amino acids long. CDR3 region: CASRSDRGQNSPLHF. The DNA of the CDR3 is TGTGCCAGCAGGTCCGACAGGGGACAAAATTCACCCCTCCACTTT.

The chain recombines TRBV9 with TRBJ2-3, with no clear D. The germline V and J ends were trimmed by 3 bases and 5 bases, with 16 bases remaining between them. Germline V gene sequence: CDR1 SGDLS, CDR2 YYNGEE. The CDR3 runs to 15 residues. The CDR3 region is CASSDYGSGRDTQYF. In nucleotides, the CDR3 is TGTGCCAGCAGCGATTATGGGTCAGGCAGAGATACGCAGTATTTT.

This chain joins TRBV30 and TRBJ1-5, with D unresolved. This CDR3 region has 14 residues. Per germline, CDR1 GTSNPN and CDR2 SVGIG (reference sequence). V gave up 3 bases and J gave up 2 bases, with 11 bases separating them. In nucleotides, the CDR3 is TGTGCCTGGAGCCTTCCCCTGGGCAATCAGCCCCAGCATTTT. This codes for CAWSLPLGNQPQHF.

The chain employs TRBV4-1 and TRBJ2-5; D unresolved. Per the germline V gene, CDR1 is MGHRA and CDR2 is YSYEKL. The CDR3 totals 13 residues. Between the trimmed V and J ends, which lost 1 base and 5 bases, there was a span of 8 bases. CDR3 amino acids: CASSQGPGETQYF. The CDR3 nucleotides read TGCGCCAGCAGCCAAGGCCCCGGGGAGACCCAGTACTTC.

The CDR3 reads CSVQANGRGVRAEAFF. The DNA of the CDR3 is TGCAGCGTTCAAGCGAATGGTCGCGGGGTTCGTGCTGAAGCTTTCTTT. J is TRBJ1-1 and V is TRBV29-1, with unresolved D. The CDR3 loop spans 16 amino acids. The V gene's germline CDR1 is SQVTM and CDR2 ANQGSEA. Trimming took 5 bases from V and 6 from J, leaving 25 bases between them.

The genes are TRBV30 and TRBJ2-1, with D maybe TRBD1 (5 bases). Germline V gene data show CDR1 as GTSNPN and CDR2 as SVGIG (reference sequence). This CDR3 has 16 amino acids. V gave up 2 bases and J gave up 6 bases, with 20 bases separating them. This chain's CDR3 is CAWSTGTGRVGNEQFF. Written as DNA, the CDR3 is TGTGCCTGGAGTACCGGTACGGGCAGGGTGGGCAATGAGCAGTTCTTC.

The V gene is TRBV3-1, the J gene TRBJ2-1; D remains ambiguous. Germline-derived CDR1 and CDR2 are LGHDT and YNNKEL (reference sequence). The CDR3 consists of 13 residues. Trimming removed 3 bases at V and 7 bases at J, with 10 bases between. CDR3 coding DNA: TGTGCCAGCAGCCAGGGTTCCCCTAATGAGCAGTTCTTC. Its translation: CASSQGSPNEQFF.

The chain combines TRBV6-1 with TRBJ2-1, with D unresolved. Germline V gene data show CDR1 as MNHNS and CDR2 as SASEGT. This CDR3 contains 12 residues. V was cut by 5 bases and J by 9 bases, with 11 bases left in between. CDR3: CASSPQAREQFF. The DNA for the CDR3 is TGTGCCAGCAGTCCACAAGCACGTGAGCAGTTCTTC.

The CDR3 region has the DNA TGTGCCACCACCACAGATCGAACAGTAACTGGCTACACCTTC. Its protein is CATTTDRTVTGYTF. The chain employs TRBV15 and TRBJ1-2; D uncertain. The CDR3 is 14 residues long. Trimming cost V 7 bases and J 7 bases, with 19 bases left between them. Germline V gene sequence: CDR1 LNHNV, CDR2 YYDKDF (reference sequence).

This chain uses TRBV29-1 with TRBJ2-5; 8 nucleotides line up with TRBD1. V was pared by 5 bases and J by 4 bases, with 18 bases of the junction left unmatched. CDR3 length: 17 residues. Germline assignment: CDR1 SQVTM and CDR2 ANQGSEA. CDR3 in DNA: TGCAGCGTTACGGGCGGACAGGGAGTTAATTGGCTAGAGACCCAGTACTTC. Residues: CSVTGGQGVNWLETQYF.

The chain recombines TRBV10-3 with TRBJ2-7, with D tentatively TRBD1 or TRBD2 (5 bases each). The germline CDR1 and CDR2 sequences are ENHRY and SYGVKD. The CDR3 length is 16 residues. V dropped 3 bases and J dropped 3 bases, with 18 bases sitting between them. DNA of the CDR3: TGTGCCATCAGTGACCCTGACAGCGGCCACGTCTACGAGCAGTACTTC. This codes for CAISDPDSGHVYEQYF.

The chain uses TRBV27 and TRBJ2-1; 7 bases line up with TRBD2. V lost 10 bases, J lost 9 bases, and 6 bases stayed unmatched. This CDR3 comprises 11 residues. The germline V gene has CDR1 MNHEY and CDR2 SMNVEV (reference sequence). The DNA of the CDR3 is TGTGCCACCGGACTAGTCAGTGAGCAGTTCTTC. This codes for CATGLVSEQFF.